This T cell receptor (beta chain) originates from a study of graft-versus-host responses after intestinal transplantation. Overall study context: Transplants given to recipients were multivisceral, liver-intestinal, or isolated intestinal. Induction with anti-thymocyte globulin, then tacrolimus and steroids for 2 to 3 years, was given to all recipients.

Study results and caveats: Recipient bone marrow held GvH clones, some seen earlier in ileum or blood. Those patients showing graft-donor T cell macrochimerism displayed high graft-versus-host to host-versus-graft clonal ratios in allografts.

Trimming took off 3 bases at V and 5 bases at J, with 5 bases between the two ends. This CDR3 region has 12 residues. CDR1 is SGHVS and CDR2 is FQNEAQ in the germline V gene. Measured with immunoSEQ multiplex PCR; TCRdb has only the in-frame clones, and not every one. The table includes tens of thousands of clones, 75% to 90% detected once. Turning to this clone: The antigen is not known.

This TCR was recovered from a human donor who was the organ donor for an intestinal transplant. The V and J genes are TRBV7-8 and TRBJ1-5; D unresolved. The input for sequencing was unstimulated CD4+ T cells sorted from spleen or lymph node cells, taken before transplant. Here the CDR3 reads CASSLAHQPQHF. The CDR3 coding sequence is TGTGCCAGCAGCTTGGCACATCAGCCCCAGCATTTT. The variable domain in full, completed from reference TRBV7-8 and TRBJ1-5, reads GAGVSQSPRYKVAKRGQDVALRCDPISGHVSLFWYQQALGQGPEFLTYFQNEAQLDKSGLPSDRFFAERPEGSVSTLKIQRTQQEDSAVYLCASSLAHQPQHFGDGTRLSIL.